This passage covers 15 T cell receptor beta chains from one sample sequenced in a study of T-cell memory formation after mild COVID-19. In TCRdb, the 5' RACE reads were re-called with MiXCR into one record per CDR3 protein. Altogether approximately 250,000 distinct CDR3 sequences are present, roughly 16% being singletons, with the ten largest covering 20% to 25%. Sequenced sample: PBMCs or a T cell subset sorted from them (not recorded which). The receptors derive from a man younger than 30 who had mild COVID-19 (a few samples of this study predate the infection). Cell type and time point are not known.

This clonotype was observed a handful of times. V gene TRBV11-1 combines with J gene TRBJ1-1; D is unclear. There are 15 residues in the CDR3. Trimming left V 6 bases short and J 1 base short, with 15 bases between. Germline V gene data show CDR1 as SGHAT and CDR2 as FQDESV (reference sequence). The CDR3 DNA reads as TGTGCCAGCAGTTCAACGTATTCGGGGAACACTGAAGCTTTCTTT. It encodes CASSSTYSGNTEAFF.

This clonotype has only a few counts. V usage is TRBV7-2 and J usage is TRBJ2-5; no firm D call. V gave up 5 bases and J gave up 5 bases, with 12 bases separating them. The CDR3 is 13 amino acids. CDR1 and CDR2 from the germline V gene are SGHTA and FQGNSA. CDR3 residues: CASSVGHGETQYF. The CDR3 nucleotides read TGTGCCAGCAGCGTCGGCCACGGGGAGACCCAGTACTTC.

In its sample, this clonotype was seen a few times. The V and J genes are TRBV6-5 and TRBJ2-3; D not resolved. Trimming took off 8 bases at V and 3 bases at J, with 15 bases between the two ends. Germline assignment: CDR1 MNHEY and CDR2 SVGAGI. The CDR3 is made up of 14 amino acids. CDR3 DNA: TGTGCCAGCCGCCTCAGCTGGGGAACAGATACGCAGTATTTT. Translation gives CASRLSWGTDTQYF.

At least ten counts were recorded for this clonotype. This rearrangement joins TRBV12-5 to TRBJ2-2; 8 positions match TRBD1. Trimming at V came to 3 bases and at J to 2 bases, leaving 11 bases not matched to a gene. The germline CDR1 and CDR2 sequences are LGHNT and FRNRAP. The CDR3 totals 18 residues. In DNA, the CDR3 is TGTGCTAGTGGTTTTATCCTGGACAGGGAAGACAACACCGGGGAGCTGTTTTTT. Translating gives CASGFILDREDNTGELFF. The variable domain in full, with the rest retrieved from reference TRBV12-5 and TRBJ2-2, is DARVTQTPRHKVTEMGQEVTMRCQPILGHNTVFWYRQTMMQGLELLAYFRNRAPLDDSGMPKDRFSAEMPDATLATLKIQPSEPRDSAVYFCASGFILDREDNTGELFFGEGSRLTVL.

This clonotype was observed many times. The genes are TRBV11-2 and TRBJ2-3, with a possible D match to TRBD2 (6 bases). CDR1 SGHAT and CDR2 FQNNGV come from the germline V gene. V lost 5 bases to trimming and J lost 4 bases, with 16 bases between them. The CDR3 extends over 15 amino acids. The DNA for the CDR3 is TGTGCCAGCAGCCCCCGGGGGAGGAGCCCAGATACGCAGTATTTT. Protein product: CASSPRGRSPDTQYF.

This clonotype was detected once. The chain employs TRBV2 and TRBJ2-7; D is uncertain. The germline V and J ends were trimmed by 1 base and 5 bases, with 3 bases remaining between them. Germline CDR1 reads SNHLY; CDR2 reads FYNNEI. This CDR3 has 11 residues. In DNA, the CDR3 is TGTGCCAGCAGTGAAGACCACGAGCAGTACGTC. This gives the protein CASSEDHEQYV.

This clonotype appeared many times. The chain couples TRBV12-3 or TRBV12-4 to TRBJ2-1; the match to TRBD2 covers 9 bases. Trimming took 3 bases from V and 9 from J; bases not matched to a gene: 9. CDR3 length: 15 residues. CDR3: CASSLRRGGLGEQFF. The CDR3, as DNA: TGTGCCAGCAGTTTGCGGCGGGGGGGCCTAGGTGAGCAGTTCTTC.

In nucleotides, the CDR3 is TGCAGTGCTAACGGGGACAATCAGCCCCAGCATTTT. Translated, it gives CSANGDNQPQHF. The V call is TRBV20-1, the J call TRBJ1-5, with unresolved D. Trimming took off 4 bases at V and 3 bases at J, with 7 bases between the two ends. The CDR3 contains 12 residues. Germline V gene data show CDR1 as DFQATT and CDR2 as SNEGSKA (reference sequence).

This chain connects TRBV19 to TRBJ2-3; D ambiguous. Germline V gives CDR1 LNHDA, CDR2 SQIVND (reference sequence). Trimming removed 1 base from V and 0 bases from J, with 11 bases in between. There are 16 residues in the CDR3. Here the CDR3 DNA reads TGTGCCAGTAGTATAGCCCCTGGATCTAGCACAGATACGCAGTATTTT. The encoded protein is CASSIAPGSSTDTQYF.

The rearrangement uses TRBV20-1 and TRBJ1-1, with D unclear. Germline V lookup: CDR1 DFQATT, CDR2 SNEGSKA (reference sequence). V lost 5 bases to trimming and J lost 4 bases, with 17 bases between them. The CDR3 loop spans 14 amino acids. The CDR3 loop is CSAGHQARGTEAFF. DNA for the CDR3: TGCAGTGCTGGGCACCAGGCACGAGGCACTGAAGCTTTCTTT.

V usage is TRBV5-6 and J usage is TRBJ2-7; the D gene is possibly TRBD2 (5 bases). This CDR3 is 11 amino acids long. With 0 bases removed from V and 12 bases from J, the gap between germline ends came to 10 bases. The germline CDR1 and CDR2 sequences are SGHDT and YYEEEE. CDR3 sequence reads: CASSLGSAAYF. In DNA form, the CDR3 reads TGTGCCAGCAGCTTGGGATCAGCGGCGTACTTC.

The chain uses TRBV6-2 or TRBV6-3 and TRBJ1-2, with TRBD1 identical over 8 bases. The CDR3 runs to 16 residues. V dropped 2 bases and J dropped 4; count of bases not matched to a gene: 9. Germline-derived CDR1 and CDR2 are MNHEY and SVGEGT. The CDR3 nucleotides read TGTGCCAGCAGTTACGCAGGGGGCGCCCCGGGCTATGGCTACACCTTC. Its protein is CASSYAGGAPGYGYTF.

This chain links TRBV10-2 with TRBJ2-1; TRBD2 matches 7 bases. Germline trimming cut 6 bases from V and 0 bases from J; bases unmatched to any gene: 2. CDR3 length: 14 amino acids. The germline V gene has CDR1 WSHSY and CDR2 SAAADI. CDR3 in amino acids: CASRPGGSYNEQFF. Here the CDR3 DNA reads TGCGCCAGCAGACCGGGGGGCTCCTACAATGAGCAGTTCTTC.

This clonotype appeared a few times. The chain is built from TRBV7-2 and TRBJ1-3, with a weak D call TRBD1 (5 bases). The CDR3 runs 15 residues. Per germline, CDR1 SGHTA and CDR2 FQGNSA. V lost 5 bases, J lost 2 bases, and 13 bases lay in between. This chain's CDR3 is CASSQGTPPGNTIYF. The CDR3 DNA follows: TGTGCCAGCAGCCAAGGGACCCCTCCTGGAAACACCATATATTTT.

This clonotype showed up just a few times. The chain recombines TRBV5-1 with TRBJ1-2; maybe TRBD1 (5 bases). The V end lost 4 bases, the J end lost 4 bases, and 17 bases lay between the germline ends. CDR3 length: 15 residues. CDR1 SGHRS and CDR2 YFSETQ come from the germline V gene. The CDR3 region is CASSAGMGHLYGYTF. In DNA, the CDR3 is TGCGCCAGCAGCGCCGGGATGGGGCACCTCTATGGCTACACCTTC.